The subject of this entry is one T cell receptor (beta chain). As yet, its antigen is unknown. V lost 4 bases to trimming and J lost 5 bases, with 15 bases between them. Germline V gene data show CDR1 as LNHNV and CDR2 as YYDKDF (reference sequence). CDR3 length: 14 residues. These data come from a study of Ad26.COV2.S vaccination and SARS-CoV-2 variants. The table came from immunoSEQ multiplex PCR; TCRdb's copy has only in-frame clones and leaves some out. The table lists 97,000 or so clones, less than 85% of them singletons, with roughly 17% in the top ten. Findings and limits, study-wide: Possibly, TCR breadth and depth analyses underestimated total T cell responses. CD8+ and CD4+ T cells specific for spike reportedly responded with substantial breadth after vaccination. Higher spike-specific TCR breadth was found in vaccine recipients than in placebo recipients. Non-spike TCR breadth did not differ much between vaccine and placebo recipients.

Sequenced material: peripheral blood, taken after recovery from COVID-19. The V and J genes are TRBV15 and TRBJ2-7; D is unclear. This receptor was obtained from a human donor who had recovered from COVID-19. CDR3 DNA: TGTGCCACCAGCACCGACCGGATCGTGGACGAGCAGTACTTC. Its protein product is CATSTDRIVDEQYF.